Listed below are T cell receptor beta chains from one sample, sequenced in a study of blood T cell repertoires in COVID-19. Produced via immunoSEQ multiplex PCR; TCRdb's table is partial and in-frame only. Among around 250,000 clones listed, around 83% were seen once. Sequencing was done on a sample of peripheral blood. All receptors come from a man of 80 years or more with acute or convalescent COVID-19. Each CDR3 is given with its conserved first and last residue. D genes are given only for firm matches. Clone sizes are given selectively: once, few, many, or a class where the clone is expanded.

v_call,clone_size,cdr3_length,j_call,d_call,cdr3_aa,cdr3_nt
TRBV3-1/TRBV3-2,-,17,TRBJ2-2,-,CASSRVQGSANTGELFF,TGTGCCAGCAGCCGAGTGCAGGGGAGCGCGAACACCGGGGAGCTGTTTTTT
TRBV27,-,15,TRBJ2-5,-,CASSLFIWAGETQYF,TGTGCCAGCAGTTTATTTATTTGGGCGGGAGAGACCCAGTACTTC
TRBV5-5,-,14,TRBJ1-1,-,CASSLGQKHTEAFF,TGTGCCAGCAGCTTGGGACAGAAGCACACTGAAGCTTTCTTT
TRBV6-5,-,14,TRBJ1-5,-,CASSSRQGYQPQHF,TGTGCCAGCAGTTCCCGGCAGGGGTATCAGCCCCAGCATTTT
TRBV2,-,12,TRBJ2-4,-,CASGDGRNIQYF,TGTGCCAGCGGGGACGGGAGAAACATTCAGTACTTC
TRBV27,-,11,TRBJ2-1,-,CASQTSLEQFF,TGTGCCAGCCAGACTAGTTTGGAGCAGTTCTTC
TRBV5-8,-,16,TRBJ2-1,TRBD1,CASSLPGQGAYNEQFF,TGTGCCAGCAGCCTACCGGGACAGGGGGCCTACAATGAGCAGTTCTTC
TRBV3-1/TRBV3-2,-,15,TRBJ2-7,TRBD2,CASTGTSGRAYEQYF,TGTGCCAGCACCGGGACTAGCGGGAGAGCTTACGAGCAGTACTTC
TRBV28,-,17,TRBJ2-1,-,CASSLGAGVGSYNEQFF,TGTGCCAGCAGTTTGGGGGCAGGGGTAGGCTCCTACAATGAGCAGTTCTTC
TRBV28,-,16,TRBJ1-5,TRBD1,CASSLRTGGVNQPQHF,TGTGCCAGCAGTCTCCGAACAGGGGGCGTAAATCAGCCCCAGCATTTT
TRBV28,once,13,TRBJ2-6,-,CASSLAGINVLTF,TGTGCCAGCAGTTTGGCCGGGATCAACGTCCTGACTTTC
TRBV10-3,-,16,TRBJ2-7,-,CAINKERAESSYEQYF,TGTGCCATCAATAAGGAGCGGGCAGAGAGCTCCTACGAGCAGTACTTC
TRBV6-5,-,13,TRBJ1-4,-,CASRNRDNGKLFF,TGTGCCAGCAGAAACCGGGACAATGGAAAACTGTTTTTT
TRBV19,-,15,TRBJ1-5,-,CASSILGQGVQPQHF,TGTGCCAGTAGTATATTGGGGCAGGGCGTTCAGCCCCAGCATTTT
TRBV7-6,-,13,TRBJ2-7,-,CASSLYRAHEQYF,TGTGCCAGCAGCTTATACAGGGCCCACGAGCAGTACTTC
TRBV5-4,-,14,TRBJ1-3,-,CASSLAGSGNTIYF,TGTGCCAGCAGCTTGGCGGGTTCTGGAAACACCATATATTTT
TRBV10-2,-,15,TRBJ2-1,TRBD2,CASRDSGRSYNEQFF,TGCGCCAGCAGAGATAGCGGGAGGTCCTACAATGAGCAGTTCTTC
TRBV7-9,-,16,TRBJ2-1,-,CASSNRNRIRQDEQFF,TGTGCCAGCAGCAACCGAAACAGGATCAGGCAGGATGAGCAGTTCTTC
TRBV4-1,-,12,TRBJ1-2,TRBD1,CASSPGQASYTF,TGCGCCAGCAGCCCCGGACAGGCAAGCTACACCTTC
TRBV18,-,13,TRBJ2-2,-,CASSSMDTGELFF,TGTGCCAGCTCAAGCATGGACACCGGGGAGCTGTTTTTT
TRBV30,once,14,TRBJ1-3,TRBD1,CAWRGTGLGNTIYF,TGTGCCTGGAGGGGGACAGGGCTTGGAAACACCATATATTTT
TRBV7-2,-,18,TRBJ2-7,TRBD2,CASSFTLQSGRGRYEQYF,TGTGCCAGCAGCTTTACGTTACAGAGCGGGAGGGGACGATACGAGCAGTACTTC
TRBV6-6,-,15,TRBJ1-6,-,CASSYSQEGSSPLHF,TGTGCCAGCAGTTACTCGCAGGAGGGAAGTTCACCCCTCCACTTT
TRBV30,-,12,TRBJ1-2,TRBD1,CAWTGQAGGYTF,TGTGCCTGGACCGGACAGGCGGGTGGCTACACCTTC
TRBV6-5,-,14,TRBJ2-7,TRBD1,CASSYYRGEDEQYF,TGTGCCAGCAGTTATTACAGGGGTGAGGACGAGCAGTACTTC
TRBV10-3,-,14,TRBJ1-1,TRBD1,CAISDDRVGTEAFF,TGTGCCATCAGCGATGACAGGGTGGGCACTGAAGCTTTCTTT
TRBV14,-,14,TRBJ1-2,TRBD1,CASSQDWTGAGYTF,TGTGCCAGCAGCCAAGATTGGACAGGGGCTGGCTACACCTTC
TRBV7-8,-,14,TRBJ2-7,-,CASSFTGNSREQYF,TGTGCCAGCAGCTTCACCGGGAACTCGCGCGAGCAGTACTTC
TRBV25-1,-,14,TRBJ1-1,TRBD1,CASSDRQGRSEAFF,TGTGCCAGCAGTGATAGACAGGGGCGCTCTGAAGCTTTCTTT
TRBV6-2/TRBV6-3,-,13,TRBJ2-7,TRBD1,CASSRQGLYEQYF,TGTGCCAGCAGTCGACAGGGCCTCTACGAGCAGTACTTC
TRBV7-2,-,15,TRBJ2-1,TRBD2,CASSSMGLAGGEQFF,TGTGCCAGCAGCTCGATGGGACTAGCGGGGGGGGAGCAGTTCTTC
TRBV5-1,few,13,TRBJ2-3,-,CASSGDNTDTQYF,TGCGCCAGCAGCGGGGACAACACAGATACGCAGTATTTT
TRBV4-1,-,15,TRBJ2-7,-,CASSQGVVTAYEQYF,TGCGCCAGCAGCCAAGGTGTAGTCACAGCCTACGAGCAGTACTTC
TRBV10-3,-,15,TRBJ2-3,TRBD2,CAITSGGPSTDTQYF,TGTGCCATCACAAGCGGGGGCCCTAGCACAGATACGCAGTATTTT
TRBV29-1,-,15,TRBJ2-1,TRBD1,CSVGRYVTGVNEQFF,TGCAGCGTTGGGAGATACGTGACAGGGGTGAATGAGCAGTTCTTC